This T cell receptor (beta chain) was sequenced in a study of identical twins. The CDR3 loop spans 14 amino acids. V trimming: 5 bases; J trimming: 3 bases; junction bases outside the gene matches: 6. The V gene's germline CDR1 is SGHAT and CDR2 FQNNGV. TCRdb redid the calling of the 5' RACE reads with MiXCR, one entry per CDR3 protein. The table lists more than 600,000 distinct CDR3 sequences, around a sixth of them singletons, with less than 15% in the top ten. This clonotype was observed a few times. In addition, the sample was reused for a study of T cells expressing NK-cell markers. That publication notes: There were seven HCMV-seropositive donors and one seronegative donor among the eight sequenced. The leading position in the CD3+CD56-NKG2C+ fraction of a few donors also went to these clonotypes.

The chain uses TRBV11-2 and TRBJ2-7, with 8 nucleotides matching TRBD1. Sequencing was done on a sample of PBMCs. The clonotype originates from a woman between 18 and 29 years old in good health. The CDR3 reads CASSNGQGNYEQYF. As DNA, the CDR3 is TGTGCCAGCAGCAACGGACAGGGAAACTACGAGCAGTACTTC.